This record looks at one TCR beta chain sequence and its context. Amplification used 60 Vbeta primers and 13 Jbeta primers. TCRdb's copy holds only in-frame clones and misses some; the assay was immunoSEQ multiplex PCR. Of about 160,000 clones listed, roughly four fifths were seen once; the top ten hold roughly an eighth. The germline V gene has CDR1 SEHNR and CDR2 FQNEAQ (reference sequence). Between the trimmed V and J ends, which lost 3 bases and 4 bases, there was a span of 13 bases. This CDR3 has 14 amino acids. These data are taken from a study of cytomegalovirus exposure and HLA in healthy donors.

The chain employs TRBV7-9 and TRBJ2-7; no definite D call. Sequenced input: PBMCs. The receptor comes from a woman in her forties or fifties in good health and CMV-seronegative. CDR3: CASSFSLGGYEQYF. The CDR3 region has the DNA TGTGCCAGCAGCTTTAGTCTAGGTGGTTACGAGCAGTACTTC.